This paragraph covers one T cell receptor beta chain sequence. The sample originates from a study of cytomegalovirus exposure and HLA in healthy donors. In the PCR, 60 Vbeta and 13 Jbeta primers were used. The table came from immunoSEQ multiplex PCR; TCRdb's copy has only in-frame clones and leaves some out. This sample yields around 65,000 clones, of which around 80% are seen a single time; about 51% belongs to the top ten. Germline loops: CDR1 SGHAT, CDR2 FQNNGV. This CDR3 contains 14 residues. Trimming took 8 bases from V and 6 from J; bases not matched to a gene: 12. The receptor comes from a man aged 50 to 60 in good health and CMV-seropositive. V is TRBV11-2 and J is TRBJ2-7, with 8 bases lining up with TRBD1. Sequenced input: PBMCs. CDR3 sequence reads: CASAPLRGTGEQYF. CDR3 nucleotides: TGTGCCAGCGCCCCTTTGAGGGGGACAGGCGAGCAGTACTTC.